This T cell receptor beta chain was observed in a study of a mutant IDH1 vaccine in newly diagnosed glioma. The wider study: Previous treatment comprised radiotherapy, temozolomide, or both, mostly both. General study findings and limits: There seemed to be no relation between pseudoprogression and changes in top peripheral T cell clonotypes. It was about 94% of patients that developed vaccine-induced immune responses.

CDR3 length: 12 amino acids. In germline, CDR1 is MNHNY, CDR2 SVGAGI (reference sequence). V was clipped by 6 bases and J by 2 bases, with 7 bases between them. Stated time point: baseline, week 1 (first vaccination visit). Specified treatment: pre-vaccination baseline after standard-of-care therapy. Clones were sequenced by immunoSEQ multiplex PCR, and TCRdb holds only the in-frame ones, with some missing. The data contain fewer than 45,000 clones, around 78% of them singletons. Turning to this clone: Antigen specificity is unknown.

V and J are TRBV6-6 and TRBJ2-5; D gene ambiguous. The TCR originated in a man in his forties or fifties with glioma. Some clones in this sample may be carry-over from other donors' samples. The sequenced sample was PBMCs, obtained from a glioma patient treated with radiotherapy, temozolomide or both. The CDR3 loop is CASRAGQETQYF. The CDR3 bases are TGTGCCAGCAGGGCCGGACAAGAGACCCAGTACTTC.